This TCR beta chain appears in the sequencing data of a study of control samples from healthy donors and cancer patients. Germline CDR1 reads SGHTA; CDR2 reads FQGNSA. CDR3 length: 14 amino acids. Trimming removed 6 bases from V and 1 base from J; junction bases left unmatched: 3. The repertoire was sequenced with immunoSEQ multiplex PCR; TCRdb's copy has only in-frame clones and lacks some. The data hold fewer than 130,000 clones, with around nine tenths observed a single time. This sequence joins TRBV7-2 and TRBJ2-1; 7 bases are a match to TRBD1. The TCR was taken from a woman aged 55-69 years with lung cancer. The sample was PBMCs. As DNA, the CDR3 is TGTGCCAGCAGGGGACAGAGGTCCTACAATGAGCAGTTCTTC. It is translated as CASRGQRSYNEQFF.